The 10 T cell receptor beta chains presented below share a single source sample, sequenced in a study of post-analysis software for immune sequencing data. Sequencing libraries made from TCR beta cDNA carried unique molecular identifiers. TCRdb reprocessed the PCR reads with MiXCR, giving one entry per CDR3 protein. The data hold about 620,000 distinct CDR3 sequences, with 44% observed a single time. Points from the study as a whole: The study found TRBV5-6, TRBV5-1 and TRBV20-1 among several TRBV segments more frequent in patients than controls.

Their target antigens are unknown. Sample: blood. The receptor source for this set is a girl under 18 with multiple sclerosis.

This rearrangement joins TRBV29-1 to TRBJ2-1, with 7 bases lining up with TRBD1. J was trimmed by 0 bases and V by 7 bases; bases with no gene match: 3. The CDR3 covers 13 residues. Germline V gene sequence: CDR1 SQVTM, CDR2 ANQGSEA. The CDR3 loop reads CSGRQGSYNEQFF. DNA for the CDR3: TGCAGCGGGAGACAGGGCTCCTACAATGAGCAGTTCTTC.

In its sample, this clonotype was seen a few times. The V gene is TRBV7-6, the J gene TRBJ2-7; D is possibly TRBD1 (6 bases). Germline V gene sequence: CDR1 SGHVS, CDR2 FNYEAQ. The CDR3 totals 14 residues. V was cut by 3 bases and J by 0 bases, with 9 bases left in between. The CDR3 loop reads CASSLGAASYEQYF. As DNA, the CDR3 is TGTGCCAGCAGCTTGGGGGCCGCCTCCTACGAGCAGTACTTC.

J is TRBJ2-1 and V is TRBV5-1, with 7 bases lining up with TRBD2. CDR3 length equals 16 residues. Germline CDR1 SGHRS, CDR2 YFSETQ. Trimming cost V 0 bases and J 4 bases; bases outside gene matches: 7. CDR3 amino acids: CASSLDDGRNYNEQFF. The CDR3 DNA is TGCGCCAGCAGCTTGGATGACGGGAGGAATTACAATGAGCAGTTCTTC.

The chain links TRBV12-3 or TRBV12-4 to TRBJ2-5; 7 bases align to TRBD1. After removal of 8 bases from V and 3 bases from J, the junction contained 6 bases not matched to a gene. CDR3 length: 13 residues. The CDR3 bases are TGTGCCAGCGGGGGACAGTTAAAAGAGACCCAGTACTTC. This sequence encodes CASGGQLKETQYF.

The chain combines TRBV12-3 or TRBV12-4 with TRBJ2-5; 8 nucleotides line up with TRBD2. This CDR3 comprises 14 residues. With 4 bases clipped from V and 3 bases from J, the junction kept 4 bases outside the gene matches. The CDR3 protein is CASSYERGKETQYF. CDR3 sequence (DNA): TGTGCCAGCAGTTACGAGCGGGGGAAAGAGACCCAGTACTTC.

The V call is TRBV11-3, the J call TRBJ2-1; 7 nucleotides match TRBD2. There are 15 residues in the CDR3. J gave up 5 bases and V 2 bases, and 6 bases lay outside the gene matches. Germline values: CDR1 SGHNT, CDR2 YENEEA. The CDR3, as DNA: TGTGCCAGCAGCTTAAGAGCGGGGAGAGACAATGAGCAGTTCTTC. This codes for CASSLRAGRDNEQFF. Full variable domain (remainder filled in from reference TRBV11-3 and TRBJ2-1): EAGVVQSPRYKIIEKKQPVAFWCNPISGHNTLYWYLQNLGQGPELLIRYENEEAVDDSQLPKDRFSAERLKGVDSTLKIQPAELGDSAVYLCASSLRAGRDNEQFFGPGTRLTVL.

This sequence joins TRBV11-2 and TRBJ1-5, with D possibly being TRBD1 (6 bases). This CDR3 spans 13 amino acids. Trimming shortened V by 4 bases and J by 9 bases, and 13 bases separated the two germline ends. Germline V gives CDR1 SGHAT, CDR2 FQNNGV. This CDR3 is CASSSTGFRPQHF. CDR3 nucleotides: TGTGCCAGCAGCTCGACAGGCTTTAGGCCCCAGCATTTT.

J is TRBJ2-4 and V is TRBV11-3; no clear D. Between the trimmed V and J ends, which lost 1 base and 0 bases, there was a span of 7 bases. This CDR3 has 15 residues. The germline gives CDR1 SGHNT, CDR2 YENEEA. The CDR3 loop reads CASSLGAIAKNIQYF. The CDR3 DNA is TGTGCCAGCAGCTTAGGTGCGATAGCCAAAAACATTCAGTACTTC.

J is TRBJ2-7 and V is TRBV20-1, with 11 positions matching TRBD2. J lost 3 bases, V lost 6 bases, and 4 bases had no gene match. The CDR3 totals 13 residues. Germline V gene lookup returns CDR1 DFQATT and CDR2 SNEGSKA (reference sequence). The CDR3 spells CSAISGRDYEQYF. In nucleotides, the CDR3 is TGCAGTGCAATTAGCGGGAGGGACTACGAGCAGTACTTC.

This chain connects TRBV5-6 to TRBJ1-6, with D possibly being TRBD1 (5 bases). The CDR3 is 15 residues long. CDR1 SGHDT and CDR2 YYEEEE come from the germline V gene. V lost 4 bases and J lost 8, with 16 bases in between. In nucleotides, the CDR3 is TGTGCCAGCAGCCCCGTGGGCAGGGCGGATTCACCCCTCCACTTT. Residues: CASSPVGRADSPLHF.